Listed below are T cell receptor beta chains from one sample, sequenced in a study of CD4+ T cells in melanoma. TCRdb keeps only in-frame clones here, not all; method: immunoSEQ multiplex PCR. Among nearly 50,000 clones listed, roughly nine tenths were seen once. The specimen was peripheral blood. Receptors originate from a human donor with melanoma. Both conserved end residues are part of each CDR3. The D gene is left open where the match is weak. Clone size is not always given. Where it is, it says once, few, many or a class for expanded clones.

D gene: TRBD2; clone size: NA; CDR3 length: 15; V gene: TRBV5-6; J gene: TRBJ2-3; CDR3 protein: CASSLGLAGADTQYF; CDR3 DNA: TGTGCCAGCAGCTTGGGTTTAGCGGGGGCAGATACGCAGTATTTT
D gene: TRBD2; clone size: NA; CDR3 length: 15; V gene: TRBV4-1; J gene: TRBJ2-7; CDR3 protein: CASSQESSGAYEQYF; CDR3 DNA: TGCGCCAGCAGCCAAGAATCGAGCGGGGCCTACGAGCAGTACTTC
D gene: NA; clone size: NA; CDR3 length: 16; V gene: TRBV4-1; J gene: TRBJ2-7; CDR3 protein: CASSQQASGGDYEQYF; CDR3 DNA: TGCGCCAGCAGCCAACAGGCTTCCGGTGGTGACTACGAGCAGTACTTC
D gene: NA; clone size: NA; CDR3 length: 14; V gene: TRBV4-1; J gene: TRBJ1-2; CDR3 protein: CASSPRSEGNGYTF; CDR3 DNA: TGCGCCAGCAGCCCCCGATCGGAAGGGAATGGCTACACCTTC
D gene: TRBD1; clone size: NA; CDR3 length: 15; V gene: TRBV7-9; J gene: TRBJ1-4; CDR3 protein: CASGLDTGAGEKLFF; CDR3 DNA: TGTGCCAGCGGACTAGATACAGGGGCGGGTGAAAAACTGTTTTTT
D gene: NA; clone size: NA; CDR3 length: 13; V gene: TRBV27; J gene: TRBJ1-2; CDR3 protein: CASSLRYNYGYTF; CDR3 DNA: TGTGCCAGCAGTTTAAGATATAACTATGGCTACACCTTC
D gene: NA; clone size: NA; CDR3 length: 13; V gene: TRBV11-2; J gene: TRBJ2-7; CDR3 protein: CASSAAAYYEQYF; CDR3 DNA: TGTGCCAGCAGCGCCGCGGCGTACTACGAGCAGTACTTC
D gene: NA; clone size: NA; CDR3 length: 13; V gene: TRBV4-1; J gene: TRBJ2-7; CDR3 protein: CASSQDNPYEQYF; CDR3 DNA: TGCGCCAGCAGCCAAGACAACCCCTACGAGCAGTACTTC
D gene: TRBD2; clone size: NA; CDR3 length: 16; V gene: TRBV5-1; J gene: TRBJ2-2; CDR3 protein: CASNREGTRSSGELFF; CDR3 DNA: TGCGCCAGCAACAGGGAGGGGACTAGGTCATCCGGGGAGCTGTTTTTT
D gene: NA; clone size: NA; CDR3 length: 15; V gene: TRBV7-2; J gene: TRBJ2-3; CDR3 protein: CASSGTLSGTDTQYF; CDR3 DNA: TGTGCCAGCAGCGGGACACTTTCAGGTACAGATACGCAGTATTTT
D gene: TRBD1; clone size: NA; CDR3 length: 14; V gene: TRBV4-3; J gene: TRBJ1-1; CDR3 protein: CASSQHRGGTEAFF; CDR3 DNA: TGCGCCAGCAGCCAACACAGGGGAGGCACTGAAGCTTTCTTT
D gene: NA; clone size: NA; CDR3 length: 16; V gene: TRBV7-9; J gene: TRBJ2-2; CDR3 protein: CASSLGRAPNTGELFF; CDR3 DNA: TGTGCCAGCAGCTTAGGTAGGGCGCCGAACACCGGGGAGCTGTTTTTT
D gene: NA; clone size: NA; CDR3 length: 13; V gene: TRBV27; J gene: TRBJ2-7; CDR3 protein: CASSFGGREEQYF; CDR3 DNA: TGTGCCAGCAGTTTTGGAGGCAGGGAAGAGCAGTACTTC
D gene: TRBD1; clone size: NA; CDR3 length: 14; V gene: TRBV5-1; J gene: TRBJ2-7; CDR3 protein: CASRTGTGGMKQYF; CDR3 DNA: TGCGCCAGCAGGACCGGGACAGGGGGCATGAAGCAGTACTTC
D gene: NA; clone size: NA; CDR3 length: 14; V gene: TRBV11-3; J gene: TRBJ2-2; CDR3 protein: CASSLAGTPGELFF; CDR3 DNA: TGTGCCAGCAGCTTAGCGGGGACGCCCGGGGAGCTGTTTTTT
D gene: NA; clone size: NA; CDR3 length: 11; V gene: TRBV4-1; J gene: TRBJ2-7; CDR3 protein: CASSQDYEQYF; CDR3 DNA: TGCGCCAGCAGCCAAGATTACGAGCAGTACTTC
D gene: TRBD2; clone size: NA; CDR3 length: 15; V gene: TRBV13; J gene: TRBJ2-3; CDR3 protein: CASSSGLALNDTQYF; CDR3 DNA: TGTGCCAGCAGCTCCGGACTAGCCCTCAATGATACGCAGTATTTT
D gene: NA; clone size: NA; CDR3 length: 15; V gene: TRBV6-5; J gene: TRBJ1-1; CDR3 protein: CASSYGVERHTEAFF; CDR3 DNA: TGTGCCAGCAGTTACGGGGTAGAACGGCACACTGAAGCTTTCTTT
D gene: TRBD1; clone size: NA; CDR3 length: 14; V gene: TRBV30; J gene: TRBJ2-2; CDR3 protein: CATPGQGHTGELFF; CDR3 DNA: TGTGCCACGCCGGGACAGGGGCACACCGGGGAGCTGTTTTTT
D gene: TRBD1; clone size: NA; CDR3 length: 17; V gene: TRBV7-9; J gene: TRBJ1-4; CDR3 protein: CASSLSGTGGTNEKLFF; CDR3 DNA: TGTGCCAGCAGCTTATCCGGGACAGGAGGAACTAATGAAAAACTGTTTTTT
D gene: TRBD2; clone size: once; CDR3 length: 16; V gene: TRBV7-8; J gene: TRBJ2-1; CDR3 protein: CASSSRLAGAYNEQFF; CDR3 DNA: TGTGCCAGCAGCTCCCGTTTAGCGGGGGCCTACAATGAGCAGTTCTTC
D gene: TRBD1; clone size: NA; CDR3 length: 16; V gene: TRBV7-9; J gene: TRBJ2-2; CDR3 protein: CASSSTGGTNTGELFF; CDR3 DNA: TGTGCCAGCAGCTCGACAGGGGGAACGAACACCGGGGAGCTGTTTTTT
D gene: NA; clone size: NA; CDR3 length: 16; V gene: TRBV19; J gene: TRBJ1-6; CDR3 protein: CASDVAVADYNSPLHF; CDR3 DNA: TGTGCCAGTGACGTTGCGGTAGCAGACTATAATTCACCCCTCCACTTT
D gene: NA; clone size: NA; CDR3 length: 14; V gene: TRBV7-9; J gene: TRBJ2-5; CDR3 protein: CASSPGGRQETQYF; CDR3 DNA: TGTGCCAGCAGCCCCGGGGGCCGGCAAGAGACCCAGTACTTC
D gene: NA; clone size: NA; CDR3 length: 15; V gene: TRBV2; J gene: TRBJ2-3; CDR3 protein: CASSEATGFTDTQYF; CDR3 DNA: TGTGCCAGCAGTGAAGCCACAGGGTTTACAGATACGCAGTATTTT
D gene: NA; clone size: NA; CDR3 length: 15; V gene: TRBV6-5; J gene: TRBJ2-7; CDR3 protein: CASSYSGTASYEQYF; CDR3 DNA: TGTGCCAGCAGTTACTCGGGGACGGCAAGCTACGAGCAGTACTTC